The present T cell receptor (beta chain) was sequenced within a study of CD8 T cells in Susac syndrome. Reverse transcription of about 0.45 to 1 ug RNA was carried out with random hexamers. TCRdb itself ran the immunoSEQ multiplex PCR reads through MiXCR, one entry per CDR3 protein. There are over 350,000 distinct CDR3 sequences in the sample; approximately 89% occur only once, and more than 0.09% lies in the top ten. Trimming stripped 0 bases from V and 4 bases from J, with 15 bases between. This CDR3 region has 16 residues. Germline CDR1 is MGHRA and CDR2 is YSYEKL. Sequences were obtained from CD8+ T cells from PBMCs. The chain couples TRBV4-1 to TRBJ1-2; D is ambiguous. The source is a human donor with multiple sclerosis. The CDR3, as DNA: TGCGCCAGCAGCCAAGATCGGGTAGGAGAGGGCTATGGCTACACCTTC. Its translation is CASSQDRVGEGYGYTF.